A single sample is the source of the 27 T cell receptor beta chains below, sequenced in a study of blood T cells in healthy people across ages. Primed by a sample-barcoded 5' primer and a J-beta primer mix, a second PCR proceeded for about 6 to 12 cycles. TCRdb fed the 5' RACE reads into MiXCR, producing one record per CDR3 protein. In the table there are roughly 1,800,000 distinct CDR3 sequences, roughly 50% of which are singletons. Source material: blood. The receptors come from a woman between 40 and 50 years old in good health.

V is TRBV20-1 and J is TRBJ2-1; TRBD2 aligns across 7 bases. CDR1 and CDR2 (germline): DFQATT, SNEGSKA (reference sequence). The V and J ends lost 0 bases and 4 bases, in that order; junction bases with no gene match: 12. The CDR3 runs to 17 residues. CDR3 loop: CSARDRDGGGFYNEQFF. The CDR3 bases are TGCAGTGCTAGAGATCGGGACGGGGGAGGGTTTTACAATGAGCAGTTCTTC.

The chain employs TRBV5-1 and TRBJ2-7; D is unclear. The V end was cut by 0 bases, the J end by 0 bases, with 7 bases between. This CDR3 has 14 residues. Germline V gene data show CDR1 as SGHRS and CDR2 as YFSETQ. CDR3 protein: CASSLVPTSYEQYF. The CDR3, as DNA: TGCGCCAGCAGCTTGGTCCCTACCTCCTACGAGCAGTACTTC.

This chain uses TRBV7-2 with TRBJ2-5; TRBD1 agrees at 11 bases. Germline V gene data show CDR1 as SGHTA and CDR2 as FQGNSA. V was clipped by 4 bases and J by 5 bases; unmatched bases: 6. The CDR3 extends over 15 amino acids. The CDR3 sequence is CASSYGQGAGETQYF. In nucleotides, the CDR3 is TGTGCCAGCAGCTACGGACAGGGGGCTGGGGAGACCCAGTACTTC.

This clonotype was picked up a small number of times. The CDR3 DNA reads as TGTGCCAGCAGTTTGCTAGGAGGGCCTGGGGCCAACGTCCTGACTTTC. Protein sequence: CASSLLGGPGANVLTF. The chain is built from TRBV28 and TRBJ2-6; D may be TRBD2 (6 bases). CDR1 is MDHEN, CDR2 SYDVKM, per germline. V was pared by 3 bases and J by 2 bases, with 11 bases between. The CDR3 loop spans 16 amino acids. The whole variable domain, filled in from reference TRBV28 and TRBJ2-6, reads DVKVTQSSRYLVKRTGEKVFLECVQDMDHENMFWYRQDPGLGLRLIYFSYDVKMKEKGDIPEGYSVSREKKERFSLILESASTNQTSMYLCASSLLGGPGANVLTFGAGSRLTVL.

The chain is built from TRBV4-2 and TRBJ1-2; possible D gene TRBD1, 6 bases. This CDR3 spans 16 amino acids. Germline assignment: CDR1 LGHNA and CDR2 YNFKEQ. V was trimmed by 1 base and J by 8 bases, leaving 20 bases between them. CDR3 sequence: CASSQGVEGVMGGYTF. As DNA, the CDR3 is TGTGCCAGCAGCCAAGGAGTCGAGGGGGTAATGGGGGGCTACACCTTC.

The chain employs TRBV20-1 and TRBJ2-5; a possible D gene is TRBD1 (6 bases). The CDR3 contains 15 residues. Trimming cost V 6 bases and J 5 bases, with 22 bases left between them. The germline gives CDR1 DFQATT, CDR2 SNEGSKA (reference sequence). CDR3 DNA: TGCAGTGCCACCACCGACAGGTTAACCGGGGAGACCCAGTACTTC. It yields the protein CSATTDRLTGETQYF.

V is TRBV18 and J is TRBJ2-1; the D is unclear. Trimming stripped 1 base from V and 2 bases from J, with 9 bases between. The CDR3 is made up of 15 amino acids. The germline V gene encodes CDR1 KGHSH and CDR2 LQKENI. The CDR3 DNA follows: TGTGCCAGCTCACCACAGGATCTTACCTACAATGAGCAGTTCTTC. The encoded protein is CASSPQDLTYNEQFF.

The gene calls are TRBV20-1 and TRBJ1-2, with unresolved D. V gave up 3 bases and J gave up 4 bases, with 9 bases separating them. CDR1 and CDR2 (germline): DFQATT, SNEGSKA (reference sequence). The CDR3 totals 12 residues. CDR3 sequence reads: CSASVTVYGYTF. CDR3 DNA sequence: TGCAGTGCTAGCGTGACTGTCTATGGCTACACCTTC.

In nucleotides, the CDR3 is TGCAGCGTTGAAGCAGGCGGGTCCCAGTACTTC. Translating gives CSVEAGGSQYF. J is TRBJ2-5 and V is TRBV29-1, with D maybe TRBD2 (5 bases). CDR3 length: 11 amino acids. V was trimmed by 1 base and J by 9 bases, leaving 9 bases between them. Germline V gene sequence: CDR1 SQVTM, CDR2 ANQGSEA.

The sample holds a few counts of this clonotype. The J gene is TRBJ2-5, the V gene TRBV14, with D perhaps being TRBD1 or TRBD2 (6 bases each). The CDR3 spans 17 residues. Germline CDR1 and CDR2: SGHDN and FVKESK. Trimming removed 0 bases from V and 11 bases from J, with 25 bases in between. The DNA for the CDR3 is TGTGCCAGCAGCCAAGATTCCTTTCTCGGGGGCAGGGAAGAGCAGTACTTC. It specifies CASSQDSFLGGREEQYF.

The rearrangement uses TRBV7-9 and TRBJ1-4; the match to TRBD1 covers 8 bases. Germline loops: CDR1 SEHNR, CDR2 FQNEAQ (reference sequence). The junction had 11 bases not matched to a gene; V was cut back by 5 bases and J by 3 bases. There are 17 residues in the CDR3. This CDR3 is CASSTGTGGTSNEKLFF. CDR3 nucleotides: TGTGCCAGCAGCACCGGGACAGGCGGAACTTCTAATGAAAAACTGTTTTTT.

This clonotype was recorded a few times. This chain joins TRBV4-3 and TRBJ1-6; 8 nucleotides match TRBD1. Germline V gives CDR1 LGHNA, CDR2 YSLEER. CDR3 length: 15 amino acids. Trimming cost V 1 base and J 9 bases; bases outside gene matches: 5. CDR3: CASSQVQGASSPLHF. In DNA form, the CDR3 reads TGCGCCAGCAGCCAAGTGCAGGGGGCGAGTTCACCCCTCCACTTT.

The table lists this clonotype with a few counts. The chain links TRBV7-2 to TRBJ2-1; TRBD1 might be the D (5 bases). Germline lookup yields CDR1 SGHTA and CDR2 FQGNSA. The CDR3 is 16 amino acids. V was shortened by 2 bases and J by 8 bases, with 19 bases between the two germline ends. CDR3 DNA: TGTGCCAGCAGCTTACCCCAGGGAACCTTAGTTGATGAGCAGTTCTTC. Protein sequence: CASSLPQGTLVDEQFF.

V and J are TRBV12-3 or TRBV12-4 and TRBJ2-7; D remains unclear. The CDR3 runs 13 residues. V dropped 5 bases and J dropped 3 bases, with 11 bases sitting between them. DNA of the CDR3: TGTGCCAGCAGTCCCTCTTCCGGCTACGAGCAGTACTTC. This sequence encodes CASSPSSGYEQYF.

There are a few counts of this clonotype. V gene TRBV12-3 or TRBV12-4 combines with J gene TRBJ2-3; weak D call: TRBD1 (6 bases). V lost 8 bases and J lost 5, with 14 bases in between. The CDR3 consists of 13 residues. The CDR3 DNA follows: TGTGCCAGCCGGAGAACAGGGATAGATACGCAGTATTTT. Protein sequence: CASRRTGIDTQYF.

The chain has TRBV7-2 and TRBJ1-5; D is unclear. V lost 2 bases to trimming and J lost 0 bases, with 8 bases between them. Germline V gene sequence: CDR1 SGHTA, CDR2 FQGNSA. The CDR3 contains 15 residues. The CDR3 DNA reads TGTGCCAGCAGCTTAAGGCCAAATAGCAATCAGCCCCAGCATTTT. This sequence encodes CASSLRPNSNQPQHF.

CDR3 region: CASSHPTNSPLHF. CDR3 DNA: TGTGCCAGCAGTCACCCGACCAATTCACCCCTCCACTTT. V gene TRBV12-3 or TRBV12-4 combines with J gene TRBJ1-6; the D is unclear. Trimming took off 5 bases at V and 7 bases at J, with 9 bases between the two ends. This CDR3 region has 13 residues.

This clonotype has more than one count but fewer than ten. The chain carries TRBV20-1 and TRBJ1-2, with TRBD1 identical over 7 bases. CDR3 length: 13 amino acids. J lost 4 bases, V lost 1 base, and 3 bases had no gene match. From germline, CDR1 is DFQATT and CDR2 SNEGSKA (reference sequence). CDR3: CSARVGGGYGYTF. The CDR3 DNA is TGCAGTGCTAGAGTAGGGGGCGGCTATGGCTACACCTTC.

The rearrangement joins TRBV14 to TRBJ2-7; weak D call: TRBD2 (5 bases). The V gene's germline CDR1 is SGHDN and CDR2 FVKESK. This CDR3 region has 12 residues. V was pared by 5 bases and J by 8 bases, with 13 bases between. CDR3 nucleotide sequence: TGTGCCAGCAGCGACCGACTATCCAAGCAGTACTTC. This sequence encodes CASSDRLSKQYF.

This clonotype appeared once. V is TRBV5-1 and J is TRBJ1-1; the D gene is possibly TRBD1 (6 bases). CDR1 and CDR2 (germline): SGHRS, YFSETQ. The V gene lost 4 bases and the J gene lost 10 bases, with 14 bases spanning the gap. The CDR3 is 12 residues long. CDR3 DNA sequence: TGCGCCAGCAGCCTCGGAGAGGGGGGAGCTTTCTTT. Amino acids: CASSLGEGGAFF.

The V call is TRBV12-3 or TRBV12-4, the J call TRBJ1-2; 8 nucleotides line up with TRBD1. V was clipped by 2 bases and J by 2 bases; unmatched bases: 7. CDR3 size: 16 residues. The CDR3 coding sequence is TGTGCCAGCAGTTTACGAGCAGGGGACAGGAACTATGGCTACACCTTC. Translated: CASSLRAGDRNYGYTF.

This clonotype was counted only a few times. This rearrangement joins TRBV20-1 to TRBJ2-1; D ambiguous. Trimming pared 3 bases from V and 0 bases from J, leaving 12 bases between. CDR1 is DFQATT, CDR2 SNEGSKA, per germline (reference sequence). The CDR3 is made up of 15 amino acids. The CDR3 sequence is CSASGHASSYNEQFF. The DNA for the CDR3 is TGCAGTGCTAGTGGGCACGCAAGCTCCTACAATGAGCAGTTCTTC.

The CDR3 region has the DNA TGTGCCAGCAGTCCTCTAGGACTAGCGGGGGGTCACACAGATACGCAGTATTTT. It is translated as CASSPLGLAGGHTDTQYF. The rearrangement joins TRBV27 to TRBJ2-3, with TRBD2 matching over 14 bases. This CDR3 is built from 18 residues. Unmatched junction bases numbered 9, after V lost 5 bases and J lost 2 bases. Germline V gene data show CDR1 as MNHEY and CDR2 as SMNVEV (reference sequence).

The sample holds a few counts of this clonotype. J is TRBJ2-1 and V is TRBV6-2 or TRBV6-3, with 9 bases matching TRBD1. Per germline, CDR1 MNHEY and CDR2 SVGEGT. CDR3 length equals 15 residues. V was pared by 7 bases and J by 7 bases, with 11 bases of the junction left unmatched. The CDR3 reads CASKTGTGLPNEQFF. DNA for the CDR3: TGTGCCAGCAAGACCGGGACAGGGCTTCCAAATGAGCAGTTCTTC.

Here the CDR3 reads CASRGSNNEKLFF. The CDR3 region has the DNA TGTGCCAGCAGGGGAAGTAATAATGAAAAACTGTTTTTT. This sequence joins TRBV9 and TRBJ1-4; D remains unclear. Germline CDR1 and CDR2: SGDLS and YYNGEE. The CDR3 extends over 13 amino acids. V was cut by 5 bases and J by 4 bases, with 9 bases left in between.

The chain combines TRBV20-1 with TRBJ2-1; 8 nucleotides match TRBD2. Unmatched junction bases numbered 10, after V lost 3 bases and J lost 15 bases. Germline loops: CDR1 DFQATT, CDR2 SNEGSKA (reference sequence). This CDR3 contains 12 residues. The CDR3 spells CSARAGLERSFF. CDR3 sequence (DNA): TGCAGTGCTAGGGCGGGACTAGAGAGGTCGTTCTTC.

V is TRBV3-1 and J is TRBJ2-5, with 10 nucleotides matching TRBD2. The CDR3 runs to 20 residues. Germline assignment: CDR1 LGHDT and CDR2 YNNKEL (reference sequence). The V gene end was trimmed by 4 bases and the J gene end by 2 bases; junction bases not matched to a gene: 19. The CDR3 DNA follows: TGTGCCAGCAGCCCGCCAATTGGCCTTGCCGGGACTAGCGCTCAAGAGACCCAGTACTTC. As protein: CASSPPIGLAGTSAQETQYF.